This is a list of T cell receptor beta chains from one sample in a study of OX40 agonist ivuxolimab in advanced cancers. Data came from immunoSEQ multiplex PCR; TCRdb stores just in-frame clones and leaves some out. The sample consists of 70,000 to 95,000 clones, around 84% of them appearing once. The source was CD4+ or CD8+ T cells sorted from blood, collected in a trial of the OX40 agonist ivuxolimab. All receptors come from an adult with an advanced solid tumor such as melanoma, head and neck, liver or kidney cancer. Each CDR3 is given with its conserved first and last residue. D genes are given only for firm matches. Rows give clone size only sometimes, using once, few, many, or a class for an expanded clone.

v_call	j_call	d_call	cdr3_length	clone_size	cdr3_aa	cdr3_nt
TRBV7-2	TRBJ1-2	TRBD1	14	-	CASRLRTGRYGYTF	TGTGCCAGCAGGCTTAGGACAGGGAGGTATGGCTACACCTTC
TRBV6-1	TRBJ2-2	-	14	once	CASRVSGSTGELFF	TGTGCCAGCAGAGTGTCCGGATCCACCGGGGAGCTGTTTTTT
TRBV28	TRBJ1-2	-	13	-	CASSLFRANGYTF	TGTGCCAGCAGTTTATTTAGGGCTAACGGCTACACCTTC
TRBV7-9	TRBJ2-7	TRBD1	16	-	CASSPGGDRALFEQYF	TGTGCCAGCAGCCCCGGAGGGGACAGGGCTCTGTTCGAGCAGTACTTC
TRBV19	TRBJ2-5	TRBD1	14	-	CASRGQGSSETQYF	TGTGCCAGTAGGGGACAGGGTAGTTCAGAGACCCAGTACTTC
TRBV30	TRBJ2-3	-	13	-	CARRALQGDTQYF	TGTGCCCGGAGGGCCCTACAGGGAGATACGCAGTATTTT
TRBV6-5	TRBJ2-7	TRBD1	14	-	CASSYSTGAYEQYF	TGTGCCAGCAGTTACTCAACAGGGGCCTACGAGCAGTACTTC
TRBV27	TRBJ2-3	TRBD1	17	-	CASSFLSGQGQIDTQYF	TGTGCCAGCAGTTTTTTATCGGGACAGGGGCAGATAGATACGCAGTATTTT
TRBV9	TRBJ2-5	-	15	-	CASSGANRIQETQYF	TGTGCCAGCAGCGGGGCGAACCGGATTCAAGAGACCCAGTACTTC
TRBV9	TRBJ2-5	TRBD2	14	-	CASSAGVLQETQYF	TGTGCCAGCAGTGCGGGGGTACTCCAAGAGACCCAGTACTTC
TRBV4-2	TRBJ2-3	TRBD2	16	-	CAGSPTASGGANTQYF	TGTGCCGGCAGCCCCACCGCTAGCGGGGGGGCGAATACGCAGTATTTT
TRBV27	TRBJ1-1	TRBD1	16	-	CASSLSMGQGNTEAFF	TGTGCCAGCAGTTTATCGATGGGACAGGGGAACACTGAAGCTTTCTTT
TRBV7-9	TRBJ1-6	-	15	-	CASSRLGRGDSPLHF	TGTGCCAGCAGCAGATTGGGACGGGGAGATTCACCCCTCCACTTT
TRBV28	TRBJ1-2	-	17	-	CASSTTPPLGAHYGYTF	TGTGCCAGCAGCACCACTCCCCCTCTGGGAGCCCACTATGGCTACACCTTC
TRBV2	TRBJ1-6	-	13	few	CASRPGSGSPLHF	TGTGCCAGCAGACCGGGGTCGGGTTCACCCCTCCACTTT
TRBV28	TRBJ1-2	TRBD1	19	-	CASSLSGWGQGTANYGYTF	TGTGCCAGCAGTTTATCCGGATGGGGACAGGGTACAGCTAACTATGGCTACACCTTC
TRBV5-1	TRBJ2-5	-	13	-	CASSLSGSETQYF	TGCGCCAGCAGCCTCTCAGGGAGTGAGACCCAGTACTTC
TRBV7-9	TRBJ2-5	-	14	-	CASSLGTLGETQYF	TGTGCCAGCAGCCTTGGGACTTTGGGGGAGACCCAGTACTTC
TRBV7-3	TRBJ2-1	-	15	-	CASSLDGGRYNEQFF	TGTGCCAGCAGCTTAGACGGGGGCCGCTACAATGAGCAGTTCTTC
TRBV4-2	TRBJ2-3	-	15	-	CASTEGPGHLDTQYF	TGTGCCAGCACCGAGGGGCCAGGCCACCTAGACACGCAGTATTTT
TRBV6-5	TRBJ1-6	-	13	-	CASSPSSKLPLHF	TGTGCCAGCAGCCCCTCCTCGAAGTTACCCCTCCACTTT
TRBV7-2	TRBJ1-6	-	15	-	CASSLDQVANSPLHF	TGTGCCAGCAGCTTAGATCAGGTGGCTAATTCACCCCTCCACTTT
TRBV7-8	TRBJ1-2	-	15	few	CASSPGGGANYGYTF	TGTGCCAGCAGCCCAGGTGGTGGAGCTAACTATGGCTACACCTTC
TRBV7-2	TRBJ2-6	-	15	-	CASSMTGSGANVLTF	TGTGCCAGCAGCATGACGGGCTCTGGGGCCAACGTCCTGACTTTC
TRBV4-3	TRBJ2-2	TRBD1	14	-	CASSSGQGTGELFF	TGCGCCAGCAGCTCGGGACAGGGGACCGGGGAGCTGTTTTTT
TRBV19	TRBJ2-3	-	17	-	CASSLLAGFELTDTQYF	TGTGCCAGTAGTCTTCTAGCCGGGTTCGAGCTCACAGATACGCAGTATTTT
TRBV4-3	TRBJ1-5	-	16	-	CASSQVSRARNQPQHF	TGCGCCAGCAGCCAAGTTTCTAGGGCCCGAAATCAGCCCCAGCATTTT
TRBV6-4	TRBJ2-4	-	14	-	CASSLTSTDSSWYF	TGTGCCAGCAGCCTCACCTCCACGGACAGTTCTTGGTACTTC